A selection of T cell receptor beta chains follows, all from one sample in a study of CD8+CD57+ T cells in acquired aplastic anemia. Via MiXCR, TCRdb re-called the reads, giving one row per CDR3 protein. The sample yields about 160,000 distinct CDR3 sequences, roughly 48% seen once. Sequencing was carried out using sorted CD4+, CD8+, or CD8+CD57+ T cells (not recorded which) from PBMCs. The source is a human donor in good health. Each CDR3 is given with its conserved first and last residue. Fields, in order: J gene, D gene, clone size, V gene, CDR3 DNA, CDR3 protein. D genes are given only for firm matches. Part of the rows lack a size; the others show once, few, many or a class for expanded clones.

J gene: TRBJ2-5
D gene: TRBD1
clone size: -
V gene: TRBV5-1
CDR3 DNA: TGCACCACCCAAACAGGGGTGGGAGAGACCCAGTACTTC
CDR3 protein: CTTQTGVGETQYF

J gene: TRBJ2-1
D gene: TRBD1
clone size: -
V gene: TRBV24-1
CDR3 DNA: TGTGCCACCAGCGTGCGAACACTGGACAGGGCATACAATGAGCAGTTCTTC
CDR3 protein: CATSVRTLDRAYNEQFF

J gene: TRBJ1-3
D gene: -
clone size: -
V gene: TRBV25-1
CDR3 DNA: TGTGCCGTCCCGCAAATCTCTGGAAACACCATATATTTT
CDR3 protein: CAVPQISGNTIYF

J gene: TRBJ1-2
D gene: -
clone size: few
V gene: TRBV30
CDR3 DNA: TGTGCCTGGAGTTTAAAGGAGGTCTCTGGCTACACCTTC
CDR3 protein: CAWSLKEVSGYTF

J gene: TRBJ2-5
D gene: TRBD1
clone size: many
V gene: TRBV4-1
CDR3 DNA: TGCGCCAGCAGCCGACAGGGCCGTTTTGAGACCCAGTACTTC
CDR3 protein: CASSRQGRFETQYF

J gene: TRBJ2-3
D gene: TRBD2
clone size: many
V gene: TRBV5-1
CDR3 DNA: TGCGCCAGCAGCTTGCGGCTAGCGGGAGATACGCAGTATTTT
CDR3 protein: CASSLRLAGDTQYF

J gene: TRBJ1-5
D gene: -
clone size: many
V gene: TRBV19
CDR3 DNA: TGTGCCAGTAGTATAGAGGGGGTAGGCAATCAGCCCCAGCATTTT
CDR3 protein: CASSIEGVGNQPQHF

J gene: TRBJ1-1
D gene: TRBD1
clone size: many
V gene: TRBV10-3
CDR3 DNA: TGTGCCATCACTGGGACAGCGAGTAATTCGAACACTGAAGCTTTCTTT
CDR3 protein: CAITGTASNSNTEAFF

J gene: TRBJ2-7
D gene: -
clone size: -
V gene: TRBV20-1
CDR3 DNA: TGCAGTGCTGATAGGGGGGCCTACGGACAGTACTTC
CDR3 protein: CSADRGAYGQYF

J gene: TRBJ2-3
D gene: -
clone size: many
V gene: TRBV7-3
CDR3 DNA: TGTGCCAGCAGCTTCGACAGAACAGATACGCAGTATTTT
CDR3 protein: CASSFDRTDTQYF

J gene: TRBJ1-5
D gene: -
clone size: -
V gene: TRBV10-2
CDR3 DNA: TGCGCCAGCAGTGAACGTATGGCCAATCAGCCCCAGCATTTT
CDR3 protein: CASSERMANQPQHF

J gene: TRBJ2-1
D gene: -
clone size: -
V gene: TRBV19
CDR3 DNA: TGTGCCAGTAGTACCCTCCCCCGTTACAATGAGCAGTTCTTC
CDR3 protein: CASSTLPRYNEQFF

J gene: TRBJ2-3
D gene: -
clone size: many
V gene: TRBV20-1
CDR3 DNA: TGCAGTGCTAGAGGCCCCGGTCGGGAATCTCAAACTACGCAGTATTTT
CDR3 protein: CSARGPGRESQTTQYF

J gene: TRBJ1-5
D gene: TRBD1
clone size: -
V gene: TRBV2
CDR3 DNA: TGTGCCAGCAGACCCGGACAGGGTCAGCTCAATCAGCCCCAGCATTTT
CDR3 protein: CASRPGQGQLNQPQHF

J gene: TRBJ2-7
D gene: TRBD2
clone size: few
V gene: TRBV10-1
CDR3 DNA: TGCGCCAGCAGTGAGAACCTAGCGGGTCCCTACGAGCAGTATTTC
CDR3 protein: CASSENLAGPYEQYF

J gene: TRBJ2-3
D gene: TRBD2
clone size: -
V gene: TRBV10-3
CDR3 DNA: TGTGCCACAGGTGCGGGGGAGAGCACAGATACGCAGTATTTT
CDR3 protein: CATGAGESTDTQYF

J gene: TRBJ2-5
D gene: TRBD1
clone size: -
V gene: TRBV20-1
CDR3 DNA: TGCAGTGCCCGGGACAGGGCGCGCGGGGAGACCCAGTACTTC
CDR3 protein: CSARDRARGETQYF

J gene: TRBJ1-1
D gene: -
clone size: many
V gene: TRBV5-1
CDR3 DNA: TGCGCCAGCAGCTCTAATGACCTGAGGACTGAAGCTTTCTTT
CDR3 protein: CASSSNDLRTEAFF

J gene: TRBJ2-7
D gene: TRBD2
clone size: -
V gene: TRBV2
CDR3 DNA: TGTGCCAGCAGCCCCTCTAGCGGGATCTCCGAGCAGTACTTC
CDR3 protein: CASSPSSGISEQYF

J gene: TRBJ1-1
D gene: -
clone size: many
V gene: TRBV12-3/TRBV12-4
CDR3 DNA: TGTGCCAGCAGTTTGGACAGACCTAACACTGAAGCTTTCTTT
CDR3 protein: CASSLDRPNTEAFF

J gene: TRBJ2-7
D gene: TRBD2
clone size: many
V gene: TRBV20-1
CDR3 DNA: TGCAGTGCTGGGAGACTAGCGGGAGAGGTCTACGAGCAGTACTTC
CDR3 protein: CSAGRLAGEVYEQYF

J gene: TRBJ2-5
D gene: TRBD2
clone size: -
V gene: TRBV15
CDR3 DNA: TGTGCCACCAGCAGAGATTCTAGCGGTGAAGAGACCCAGTACTTC
CDR3 protein: CATSRDSSGEETQYF

J gene: TRBJ2-7
D gene: -
clone size: few
V gene: TRBV7-2
CDR3 DNA: TGTGCCAGCAGCTTAGACAGGAATTACGAGCAGCACTTC
CDR3 protein: CASSLDRNYEQHF

J gene: TRBJ1-5
D gene: -
clone size: -
V gene: TRBV2
CDR3 DNA: TGTGCCAGCAGTGAGACCGGGCTCAATCAGCCCCAGCATTTT
CDR3 protein: CASSETGLNQPQHF

J gene: TRBJ2-7
D gene: TRBD1
clone size: many
V gene: TRBV4-1
CDR3 DNA: TGCGCCAGCAGCCAAGTGTGGGACAGGGGGCCCTACGAGCAGTACTTC
CDR3 protein: CASSQVWDRGPYEQYF

J gene: TRBJ2-7
D gene: -
clone size: -
V gene: TRBV7-8
CDR3 DNA: TGTGCCAGCAGCACGGTCGTCTACGAGCAGTACTTC
CDR3 protein: CASSTVVYEQYF

J gene: TRBJ2-5
D gene: TRBD1
clone size: -
V gene: TRBV5-8
CDR3 DNA: TGTGCCAGCAGCTTGACCAGGGGGCAAGAGACCCAGTACTTC
CDR3 protein: CASSLTRGQETQYF

J gene: TRBJ2-2
D gene: -
clone size: many
V gene: TRBV5-8
CDR3 DNA: TGTGCCAGCAGCTTGGAAGGGGACGGGACCGGGGAGCTGTTTTTT
CDR3 protein: CASSLEGDGTGELFF

J gene: TRBJ1-3
D gene: -
clone size: many
V gene: TRBV12-3/TRBV12-4
CDR3 DNA: TGTGCCAGCAGCCAAACTGGAAACACCATATATTTT
CDR3 protein: CASSQTGNTIYF

J gene: TRBJ1-2
D gene: -
clone size: -
V gene: TRBV19
CDR3 DNA: TGTGCCTCCTCGAGGGGGGGGTTCTATGGCTACACCTTC
CDR3 protein: CASSRGGFYGYTF

J gene: TRBJ2-5
D gene: TRBD1
clone size: -
V gene: TRBV15
CDR3 DNA: TGTGCCACCAGCAGGTTCAGGGGGAAAGAGACCCAGTACTTC
CDR3 protein: CATSRFRGKETQYF

J gene: TRBJ2-1
D gene: TRBD2
clone size: many
V gene: TRBV4-1
CDR3 DNA: TGCGCCAGCAGCCAAGCTAGCGGGAGGACATCGGATGAGCAGTTCTTC
CDR3 protein: CASSQASGRTSDEQFF

J gene: TRBJ2-5
D gene: TRBD2
clone size: -
V gene: TRBV10-3
CDR3 DNA: TGTGCCATCGGGGCTAGCGGGGGCCAAGAGACCCAGTACTTC
CDR3 protein: CAIGASGGQETQYF

J gene: TRBJ2-7
D gene: TRBD2
clone size: -
V gene: TRBV20-1
CDR3 DNA: TGCAGTGCTAGCCTAGCGGGCGCCTACGAGCAGTACTTC
CDR3 protein: CSASLAGAYEQYF

J gene: TRBJ1-5
D gene: -
clone size: many
V gene: TRBV6-1
CDR3 DNA: TGTGCCAGCAGTGAATATCCCGGGACTAATCAGCCCCAGCATTTT
CDR3 protein: CASSEYPGTNQPQHF

J gene: TRBJ2-5
D gene: TRBD2
clone size: few
V gene: TRBV30
CDR3 DNA: TGTGCCTGGAGTGCTCCCAATAGCGGGAGAGGAGAGACCCAGTACTTC
CDR3 protein: CAWSAPNSGRGETQYF

J gene: TRBJ2-7
D gene: -
clone size: -
V gene: TRBV7-8
CDR3 DNA: TGTGCCAGCAGCCCCGGGACGTCGAGCTCCTACGAGCAGTACTTC
CDR3 protein: CASSPGTSSSYEQYF

J gene: TRBJ2-7
D gene: TRBD1
clone size: many
V gene: TRBV12-3/TRBV12-4
CDR3 DNA: TGTGCCAGCAGTTTATCCACAGGGGGGCGTGAGCAGTACTTC
CDR3 protein: CASSLSTGGREQYF

J gene: TRBJ2-7
D gene: -
clone size: -
V gene: TRBV2
CDR3 DNA: TGTGCCAGCAGTGAACGGCACAGCTCCGGGGCCAACGAGCAGTACTTC
CDR3 protein: CASSERHSSGANEQYF

J gene: TRBJ2-3
D gene: -
clone size: once
V gene: TRBV6-1
CDR3 DNA: TGTGCCAGCCCAGGGGGGCGCACAGATACGCAGTATTTT
CDR3 protein: CASPGGRTDTQYF

J gene: TRBJ1-1
D gene: -
clone size: many
V gene: TRBV6-1
CDR3 DNA: TGTGCCAGCGAGACAGGGAACACTGAAGCTTTCTTT
CDR3 protein: CASETGNTEAFF

J gene: TRBJ1-2
D gene: TRBD1
clone size: -
V gene: TRBV11-1
CDR3 DNA: TGTGCCAGCAGCTTAAGTAGCAGGGGGATGACTAACTATGGCTACACCTTC
CDR3 protein: CASSLSSRGMTNYGYTF

J gene: TRBJ2-7
D gene: -
clone size: -
V gene: TRBV2
CDR3 DNA: TGTGCCAGCAGTGATACGCACCGGGACGAGCAGTACTTC
CDR3 protein: CASSDTHRDEQYF

J gene: TRBJ2-7
D gene: -
clone size: many
V gene: TRBV19
CDR3 DNA: TGTGCCAGTAGTGATCTGGGAGCCCGGGGCCACGAGCAGTACTTC
CDR3 protein: CASSDLGARGHEQYF

J gene: TRBJ1-2
D gene: TRBD1
clone size: -
V gene: TRBV5-1
CDR3 DNA: TGCGCCAGCAGCGAGACAGGGACAGGGGTCGACTACACCTTC
CDR3 protein: CASSETGTGVDYTF

J gene: TRBJ1-6
D gene: -
clone size: many
V gene: TRBV20-1
CDR3 DNA: TGCAGTGCTAGAGGGACACCTAATTCACCCCTCCACTTT
CDR3 protein: CSARGTPNSPLHF

J gene: TRBJ2-2
D gene: TRBD2
clone size: few
V gene: TRBV10-1
CDR3 DNA: TGCGCCAGCAGTGAGTCGGTCGGACTAGCTGGGGAGCTGTTTTTT
CDR3 protein: CASSESVGLAGELFF

J gene: TRBJ1-3
D gene: -
clone size: once
V gene: TRBV29-1
CDR3 DNA: TGCAGCGTTGGGACTCCAGGCGCCACTGCTGGAAACACCATATATTTT
CDR3 protein: CSVGTPGATAGNTIYF

J gene: TRBJ2-7
D gene: -
clone size: many
V gene: TRBV11-2
CDR3 DNA: TGTGCCAGCAGCCCCTGGACTGATCCCCTCTACGAGCAGTACTTC
CDR3 protein: CASSPWTDPLYEQYF

J gene: TRBJ2-1
D gene: TRBD2
clone size: many
V gene: TRBV18
CDR3 DNA: TGTGCCAGCTCAATGGGACTAGCGCTTGAGCAGTTCTTC
CDR3 protein: CASSMGLALEQFF

J gene: TRBJ2-7
D gene: TRBD1
clone size: many
V gene: TRBV5-5
CDR3 DNA: TGTGCCAGCAGCTCGACAGGGTCGCCTTTCTACGAGCAGTACTTC
CDR3 protein: CASSSTGSPFYEQYF

J gene: TRBJ1-2
D gene: -
clone size: many
V gene: TRBV25-1
CDR3 DNA: TGTGCCAGCTCCCCGCGGGGTTACTATGGCTACACCTTC
CDR3 protein: CASSPRGYYGYTF

J gene: TRBJ2-3
D gene: -
clone size: many
V gene: TRBV6-6
CDR3 DNA: TGTGCCAGCACCTATGGGGGGACAAGCGCAGATACGCAGTATTTT
CDR3 protein: CASTYGGTSADTQYF

J gene: TRBJ1-6
D gene: TRBD1
clone size: -
V gene: TRBV19
CDR3 DNA: TGTGCCAGTAGCGACAGGGGAATGAATTCACCCCTCCACTTT
CDR3 protein: CASSDRGMNSPLHF

J gene: TRBJ2-1
D gene: -
clone size: -
V gene: TRBV5-8
CDR3 DNA: TGTGCCAGCAGCAGGGGCAGGGATGGTGAGCAGTTCTTC
CDR3 protein: CASSRGRDGEQFF

J gene: TRBJ2-2
D gene: -
clone size: -
V gene: TRBV11-1
CDR3 DNA: TGTGCCAGCAGCTCCTCCCCTAGCGAGCGCTTCGGGGAGCTGTTTTTT
CDR3 protein: CASSSSPSERFGELFF

J gene: TRBJ1-5
D gene: TRBD1
clone size: -
V gene: TRBV25-1
CDR3 DNA: TGTGCCAGCAGACCAGGGGGTAGCAATCAGCCCCAGCATTTT
CDR3 protein: CASRPGGSNQPQHF

J gene: TRBJ1-6
D gene: TRBD1
clone size: -
V gene: TRBV9
CDR3 DNA: TGTGCCAGCAGCGCAGCGGACAGGTCACCCCTCCACTTT
CDR3 protein: CASSAADRSPLHF

J gene: TRBJ2-5
D gene: -
clone size: -
V gene: TRBV7-9
CDR3 DNA: TGTGCCAGCAGGTCCGCAGCCTCCCTTGAGGCCCAGTACTTC
CDR3 protein: CASRSAASLEAQYF

J gene: TRBJ2-7
D gene: -
clone size: -
V gene: TRBV7-2
CDR3 DNA: TGTGCCAGCAGCTTAGCGCGTACCTACGAGCAGTACTTC
CDR3 protein: CASSLARTYEQYF